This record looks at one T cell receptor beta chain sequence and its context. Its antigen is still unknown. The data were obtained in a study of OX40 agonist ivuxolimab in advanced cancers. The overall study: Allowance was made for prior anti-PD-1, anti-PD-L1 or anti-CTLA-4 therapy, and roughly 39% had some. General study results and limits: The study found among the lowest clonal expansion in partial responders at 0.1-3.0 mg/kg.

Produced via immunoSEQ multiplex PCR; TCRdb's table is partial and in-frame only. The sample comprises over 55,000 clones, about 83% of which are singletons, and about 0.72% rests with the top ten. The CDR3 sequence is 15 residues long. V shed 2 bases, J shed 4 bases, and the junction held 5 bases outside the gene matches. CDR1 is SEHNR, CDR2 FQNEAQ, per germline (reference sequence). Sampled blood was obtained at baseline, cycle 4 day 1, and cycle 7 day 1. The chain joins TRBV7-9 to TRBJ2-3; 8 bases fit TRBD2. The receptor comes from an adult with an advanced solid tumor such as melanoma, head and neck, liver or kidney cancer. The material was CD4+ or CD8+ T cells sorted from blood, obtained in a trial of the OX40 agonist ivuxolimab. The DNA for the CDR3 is TGTGCCAGCAGCTTAACGGGACTAGGCCCAGATACGCAGTATTTT. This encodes CASSLTGLGPDTQYF.